The rows below give T cell receptor beta chains drawn from one sample of a study of blood T cell repertoires in COVID-19. Clones were read by immunoSEQ multiplex PCR, and TCRdb kept only the in-frame ones, dropping some. In the table there are 350,000 to 450,000 clones, 85% of which are singletons. The specimen was peripheral blood. The receptors derive from a woman aged 18 to 35 with acute or convalescent COVID-19. Each CDR3 is given with its conserved first and last residue. A D gene is named only where the DNA matches it firmly. A clone size is listed for some rows: how often the clone was seen (once, few, many), or a class if it is expanded.

TRBD1 13 TRBJ2-5 . TRBV5-1 TGCGCCAGCAGCGGGGACAGGGGAGAGACCCAGTACTTC CASSGDRGETQYF
. 15 TRBJ1-6 . TRBV19 TGTGCCAGTAGTATCAGAGACAGCGCAAATTCACCCCTCCACTTT CASSIRDSANSPLHF
. 14 TRBJ1-5 . TRBV6-1 TGTGCCAGCAGTGAACCAGGGAACAATCAGCCCCAGCATTTT CASSEPGNNQPQHF
. 16 TRBJ2-3 . TRBV4-1 TGCGCCAGCAGCCAAGGATCCGCTACCCCCACAGATACGCAGTATTTT CASSQGSATPTDTQYF
. 16 TRBJ1-2 . TRBV3-1/TRBV3-2 TGTGCCAGCAGCCAGAGGATGGAGGGGCAAAACTATGGCTACACCTTC CASSQRMEGQNYGYTF
. 15 TRBJ2-7 . TRBV29-1 TGCAGCGTTGAAGAGGTTTACGGGAAGGGTTCCGAGCAGTACTTC CSVEEVYGKGSEQYF
. 17 TRBJ1-1 . TRBV3-1/TRBV3-2 TGTGCCAGCAGCCAAGATAAGATCGAGGATCCAGGGACTGAAGCTTTCTTT CASSQDKIEDPGTEAFF
. 13 TRBJ2-5 . TRBV27 TGTGCCAGCATGGAGAGATGGCAAGAGACCCAGTACTTC CASMERWQETQYF
. 15 TRBJ2-3 . TRBV11-1 TGTGCCAGCAGCTTAGGCAGGGGAAATATCGATACGCAGTATTTT CASSLGRGNIDTQYF
. 18 TRBJ1-2 few TRBV4-1 TGCGCCAGCAGCTCCCGCACGACAGGCCAAAATGAAGTCTATGGCTACACCTTC CASSSRTTGQNEVYGYTF
. 15 TRBJ2-2 . TRBV5-1 TGCGCCAGCAGCCCAGACACCACGAACACCGGGGAGCTGTTTTTT CASSPDTTNTGELFF
. 14 TRBJ2-1 . TRBV28 TGTGCCAGCAGGTTCGGGAGTTCCTACAATGAGCAGTTCTTC CASRFGSSYNEQFF
. 15 TRBJ1-1 . TRBV19 TGTGCCAGCTCCTTACTACCGGGACAACAACCTGAAGCTTTCTTT CASSLLPGQQPEAFF
. 13 TRBJ1-1 . TRBV15 TGTGCCACCAGCAGTAAAGGGGCGGCGCGGGCTTTCTTT CATSSKGAARAFF
. 13 TRBJ1-2 . TRBV5-1 TGCGCCAGCAGCTTGGGCCAGGTGGATGGCTACACCTTT CASSLGQVDGYTF
. 16 TRBJ1-1 . TRBV4-2 TGTGCCAGCAGCCGCGGCTCAGGGGCGGAGGACACTGAAGCTTTCTTT CASSRGSGAEDTEAFF
. 16 TRBJ1-6 . TRBV7-9 TGTGCCAGCAGCCTAGACAGGAGCTCCTATAATTCACCCCTCCACTTT CASSLDRSSYNSPLHF
. 15 TRBJ2-7 . TRBV10-2 TGCGCCAGCAGTGGACTGGCGGGTAACTCCTACGAGCAGTACTTC CASSGLAGNSYEQYF
TRBD2 16 TRBJ2-1 . TRBV3-1/TRBV3-2 TGTGCCAGCAGCCTATATAGCGGGAGCTCCTACAATGAGCAGTTCTTC CASSLYSGSSYNEQFF
. 13 TRBJ1-5 . TRBV6-5 TGTGCCAGCAGGTTTGACAACAATCAGCCCCAGCATTTT CASRFDNNQPQHF